This passage covers 2 T cell receptor beta chains from one sample sequenced in a study of blood T cell repertoires in COVID-19. Data came from immunoSEQ multiplex PCR; TCRdb stores just in-frame clones and leaves some out. The sample records under 200,000 clones, around 83% being singletons. Sequencing was done on a sample of peripheral blood. Source of these receptors: a woman between 50 and 59 years old with COVID-19, enrolled during active disease.

The chain links TRBV3-1 (or the pseudogene TRBV3-2) to TRBJ2-2, with D possibly matching TRBD1 (7 bases). The CDR3 contains 17 residues. Germline V gene data show CDR1 as LGHDT and CDR2 as YNNKEL (reference sequence). V lost 3 bases and J lost 3, with 17 bases in between. CDR3 in amino acids: CASSHAGQTSDTGELFF. The CDR3, as DNA: TGTGCCAGCAGCCACGCGGGACAGACTTCGGACACCGGGGAGCTGTTTTTT.

This chain joins TRBV15 and TRBJ2-7; 8 bases agree with TRBD1. V was clipped by 3 bases and J by 9 bases; unmatched bases: 7. The CDR3 runs to 13 residues. CDR1 and CDR2 (germline): LNHNV, YYDKDF (reference sequence). The CDR3 DNA reads as TGTGCCACCAGCAGGGACAGGGTTAGTGGGCAGTACTTC. The encoded protein is CATSRDRVSGQYF.